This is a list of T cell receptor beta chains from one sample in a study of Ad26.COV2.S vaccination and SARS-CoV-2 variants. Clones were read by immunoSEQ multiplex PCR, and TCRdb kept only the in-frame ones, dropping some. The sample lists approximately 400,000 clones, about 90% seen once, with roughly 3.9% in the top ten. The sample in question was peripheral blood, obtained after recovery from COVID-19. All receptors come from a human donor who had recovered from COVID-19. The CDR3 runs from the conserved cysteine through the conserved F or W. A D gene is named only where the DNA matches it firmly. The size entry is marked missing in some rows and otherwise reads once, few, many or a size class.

TGTGCCAGCAGCCTTTTTAGGACAGGGGTTGACACCGGGGAGCTGTTTTTT CASSLFRTGVDTGELFF TRBV27 TRBD1 TRBJ2-2 .
TGTGCCAGTAGTATAGTAGGGGGTACTGAAGCTTTCTTT CASSIVGGTEAFF TRBV19 . TRBJ1-1 .
TGCGCCAGCAGCCAATACATAGCTAGCGGGGGGGACGAGCAGTACTTC CASSQYIASGGDEQYF TRBV4-1 TRBD2 TRBJ2-7 once
TGTGCCAGTAGTGCGATTGGAGGGGCTAATGAAAAACTGTTTTTT CASSAIGGANEKLFF TRBV19 . TRBJ1-4 once
TGCGCCAGCAGGCGGGGGATTTACGAGCAGTACTTC CASRRGIYEQYF TRBV5-1 TRBD2 TRBJ2-7 .
TGCAGCGTGGGGGGACCGAAAATCAGCTATGGCTACACCTTC CSVGGPKISYGYTF TRBV29-1 . TRBJ1-2 .
TGTGCCAGCAGCCGGTGGGGAGTCCAAGAGACCCAGTACTTC CASSRWGVQETQYF TRBV5-4 . TRBJ2-5 once
TGTGCCAGCAGTTTATCGCCAGGGGGCAATCAGCCCCAGCATTTT CASSLSPGGNQPQHF TRBV27 . TRBJ1-5 .
TGCGCCAGCAGTCCATTTCTAGCGGGGGCCTCAGCGGCAGATACGCAGTATTTT CASSPFLAGASAADTQYF TRBV23-1 TRBD2 TRBJ2-3 once
TGTGCCAGCAGCGACAGGGGCGGGAACACCGGGGAGCTGTTTTTT CASSDRGGNTGELFF TRBV5-6 TRBD1 TRBJ2-2 .
TGTGCCAGCAGCTTACTAGACCGAGCACTTAGCAATCAGCCCCAGCATTTT CASSLLDRALSNQPQHF TRBV7-8 . TRBJ1-5 .
TGTGCCAGCAGCTCCGTGAAAGCGGGAACTTCACCCCTCCACTTT CASSSVKAGTSPLHF TRBV5-6 . TRBJ1-6 .
TGTGCCACCAGTATCGACCCTTTATCCTACGAGCAGTACTTC CATSIDPLSYEQYF TRBV27 . TRBJ2-7 once
TGTGCCAGCAGCCAAGGCCTGACTAGCGGGGGGGGCGAATACAATGAGCAGTTCTTC CASSQGLTSGGGEYNEQFF TRBV3-1/TRBV3-2 TRBD2 TRBJ2-1 .
TGTGCCAGCAGCTATAGTCCGGACAGGGGGCGGCACACCATATATTTT CASSYSPDRGRHTIYF TRBV7-9 TRBD1 TRBJ1-3 .
TGTGCCAGCAGTTCGCGGGGGGACGAGCAGTACTTC CASSSRGDEQYF TRBV6-5 TRBD2 TRBJ2-7 .
TGTGCCACCAGAGGGACAGGGGGTGAAAAACTGTTTTTT CATRGTGGEKLFF TRBV15 TRBD1 TRBJ1-4 .
TGTGCCAGCAGCCCGGCGGGGGGGGCCCAGTCCTATTTT CASSPAGGAQSYF TRBV5-4 TRBD2 TRBJ2-3 .
TGTGCCAGCAGCTTAGATCTGCAGGGACCTGGAAACACCATATATTTT CASSLDLQGPGNTIYF TRBV11-2 . TRBJ1-3 .